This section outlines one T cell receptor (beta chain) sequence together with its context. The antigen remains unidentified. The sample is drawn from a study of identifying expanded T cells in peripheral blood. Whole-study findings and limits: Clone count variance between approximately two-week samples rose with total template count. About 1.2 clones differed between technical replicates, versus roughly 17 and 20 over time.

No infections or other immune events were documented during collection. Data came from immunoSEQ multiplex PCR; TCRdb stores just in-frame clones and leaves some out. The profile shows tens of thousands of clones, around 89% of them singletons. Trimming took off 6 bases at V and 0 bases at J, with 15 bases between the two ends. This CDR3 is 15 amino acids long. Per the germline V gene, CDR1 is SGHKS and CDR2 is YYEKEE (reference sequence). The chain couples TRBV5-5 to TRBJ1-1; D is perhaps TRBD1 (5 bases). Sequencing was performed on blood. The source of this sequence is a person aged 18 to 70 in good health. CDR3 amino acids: CASTLGARMNTEAFF. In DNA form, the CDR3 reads TGTGCCAGCACCCTAGGGGCACGGATGAACACTGAAGCTTTCTTT.